The present T cell receptor (beta chain) was sequenced within a study of cytomegalovirus exposure and HLA in healthy donors. Use of 60 Vbeta and 13 Jbeta primers characterized the PCR. TCRdb's table, derived via immunoSEQ multiplex PCR, lists solely in-frame clones and lacks some. Of 100,000 to 150,000 clones listed, under 85% are singletons. This CDR3 has 13 amino acids. Per the germline V gene, CDR1 is SGHRS and CDR2 is YFSETQ. V gave up 3 bases and J gave up 4 bases, with 8 bases separating them. Sequenced: PBMCs. J is TRBJ1-5 and V is TRBV5-1; no clear D gene. This receptor was identified in a woman in her 50s in good health and CMV-seropositive. The CDR3 DNA follows: TGCGCCAGCAGCTCTGGCCAAAATCAGCCCCAGCATTTT. The encoded protein is CASSSGQNQPQHF. The full variable domain, completed using reference TRBV5-1 and TRBJ1-5, is KAGVTQTPRYLIKTRGQQVTLSCSPISGHRSVSWYQQTPGQGLQFLFEYFSETQRNKGNFPGRFSGRQFSNSRSEMNVSTLELGDSALYLCASSSGQNQPQHFGDGTRLSIL.